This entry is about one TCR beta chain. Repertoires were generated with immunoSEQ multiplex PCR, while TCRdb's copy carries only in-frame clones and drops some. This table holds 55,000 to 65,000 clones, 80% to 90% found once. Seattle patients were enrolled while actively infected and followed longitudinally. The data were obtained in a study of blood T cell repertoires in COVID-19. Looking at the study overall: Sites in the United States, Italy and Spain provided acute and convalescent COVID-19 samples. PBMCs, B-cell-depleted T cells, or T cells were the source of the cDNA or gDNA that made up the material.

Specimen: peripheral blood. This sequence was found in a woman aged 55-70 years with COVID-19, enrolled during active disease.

CDR3 protein: CASSLQQAALHF. The DNA of the CDR3 is TGTGCCAGCAGCCTTCAACAGGCAGCCCTCCACTTT. The rearrangement joins TRBV7-2 to TRBJ1-6; TRBD1 is a possible D gene (5 bases). Germline CDR1 is SGHTA and CDR2 is FQGNSA. Trimming stripped 5 bases from V and 14 bases from J, with 13 bases between. The CDR3 length is 12 residues.